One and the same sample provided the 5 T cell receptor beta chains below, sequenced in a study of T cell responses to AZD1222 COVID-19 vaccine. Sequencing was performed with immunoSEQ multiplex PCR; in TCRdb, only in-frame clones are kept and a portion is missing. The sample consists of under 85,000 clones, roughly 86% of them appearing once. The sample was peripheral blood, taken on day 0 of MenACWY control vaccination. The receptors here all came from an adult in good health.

DNA of the CDR3: TGCGCCAGCACCTTAGGGAGGGGGGCCTCGCTTTACTTC. Its protein is CASTLGRGASLYF. The chain recombines TRBV10-2 with TRBJ2-4, with D possibly TRBD2 on 7 matching bases. The CDR3 covers 13 residues. The V and J ends lost 7 bases and 16 bases respectively, with 23 bases between them. The germline V gene has CDR1 WSHSY and CDR2 SAAADI.

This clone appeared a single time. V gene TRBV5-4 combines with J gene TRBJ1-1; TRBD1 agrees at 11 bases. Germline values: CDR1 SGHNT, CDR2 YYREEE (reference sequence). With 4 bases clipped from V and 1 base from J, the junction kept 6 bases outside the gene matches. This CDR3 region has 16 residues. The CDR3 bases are TGTGCCAGCAGCGGTGGTGGGACAGGGGGGAACACTGAAGCTTTCTTT. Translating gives CASSGGGTGGNTEAFF.

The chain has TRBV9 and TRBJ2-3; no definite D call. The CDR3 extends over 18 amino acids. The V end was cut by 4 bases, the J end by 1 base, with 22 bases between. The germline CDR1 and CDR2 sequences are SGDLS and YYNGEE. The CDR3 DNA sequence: TGTGCCAGCAGCACCCCCTCCGTGGCGGAGTGGGGCACAGATACGCAGTATTTT. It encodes CASSTPSVAEWGTDTQYF.

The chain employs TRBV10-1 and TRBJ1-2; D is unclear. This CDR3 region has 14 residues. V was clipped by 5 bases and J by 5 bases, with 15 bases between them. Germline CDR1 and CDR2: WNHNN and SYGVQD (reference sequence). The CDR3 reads CASSLCPAGYGYTF. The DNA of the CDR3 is TGCGCCAGCAGTCTCTGTCCTGCCGGGTATGGCTACACCTTC.

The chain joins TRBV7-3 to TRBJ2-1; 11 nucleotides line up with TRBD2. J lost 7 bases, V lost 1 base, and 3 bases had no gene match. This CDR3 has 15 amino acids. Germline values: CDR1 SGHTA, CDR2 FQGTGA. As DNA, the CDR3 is TGTGCCAGCAGCTTAATGACTAGCGGGGCGAATGAGCAGTTCTTC. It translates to CASSLMTSGANEQFF.